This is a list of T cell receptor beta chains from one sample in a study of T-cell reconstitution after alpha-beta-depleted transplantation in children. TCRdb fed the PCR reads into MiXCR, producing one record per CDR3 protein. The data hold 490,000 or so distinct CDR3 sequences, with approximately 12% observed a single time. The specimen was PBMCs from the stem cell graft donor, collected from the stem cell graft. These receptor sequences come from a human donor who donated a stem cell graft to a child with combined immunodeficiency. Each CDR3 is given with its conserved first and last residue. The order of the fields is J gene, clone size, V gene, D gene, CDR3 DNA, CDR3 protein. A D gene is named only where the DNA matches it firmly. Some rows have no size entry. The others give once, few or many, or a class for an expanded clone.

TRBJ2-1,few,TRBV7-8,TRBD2,TGTGCCAGCAGCTTCAGACTAGCGGGAGACTACAATGAGCAGTTCTTC,CASSFRLAGDYNEQFF
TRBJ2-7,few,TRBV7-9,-,TGTGCCAGCAGCTCCGTAAGAGTGGCTAGCTCCTACGAGCAGTACTTC,CASSSVRVASSYEQYF
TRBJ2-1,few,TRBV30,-,TGTGCCTGGAGTCAGGCCTACAATGAGCAGTTCTTC,CAWSQAYNEQFF
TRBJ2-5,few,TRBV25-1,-,TGTGCCAGCAGTGAATTACCAGCGACTACCTCACAAGAGACCCAGTACTTC,CASSELPATTSQETQYF
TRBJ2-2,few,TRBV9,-,TGTGCCAGCAGCGCCCCCCGACCGGCCGGGGAGCTGTTTTTT,CASSAPRPAGELFF
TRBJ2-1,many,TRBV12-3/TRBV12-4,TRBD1,TGTGCCAGCAGTCCCCGGACAGGGGGTATCTACAATGAGCAGTTCTTC,CASSPRTGGIYNEQFF
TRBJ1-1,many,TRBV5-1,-,TGCGCCAGCAGCTTCCGAGACCCCATCAACACTGAAGCTTTCTTT,CASSFRDPINTEAFF
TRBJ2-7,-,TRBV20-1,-,TGCAGTGCTCCCGGGCTTTCCCCCTACGAGCAGTACTTC,CSAPGLSPYEQYF
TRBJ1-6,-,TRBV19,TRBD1,TGTGCCAGCCGCCCGGGACAGCCCAATTCACCCCTCCACTTT,CASRPGQPNSPLHF
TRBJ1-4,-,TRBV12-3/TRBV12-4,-,TGTGCCAGCAGCCGGGGGATGTCGGGGGAAAAACTGTTTTTT,CASSRGMSGEKLFF
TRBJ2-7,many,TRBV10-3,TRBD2,TGTGCCATCAGTAGTACTACTAGCGGATACGTCGAGCAGTACTTC,CAISSTTSGYVEQYF
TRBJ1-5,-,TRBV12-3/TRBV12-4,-,TGTGCCAGCAGTTTCTGGGGGGATCGACAGCCCCAGCATTTT,CASSFWGDRQPQHF
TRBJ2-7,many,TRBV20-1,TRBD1,TGCAGCGCTGACAGGGGAGAGTCCTACGAGCAGTACTTC,CSADRGESYEQYF
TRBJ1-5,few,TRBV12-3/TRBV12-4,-,TGTGCCAGCAGGGACGGGACAATTAATCAGCCCCAGCATTTT,CASRDGTINQPQHF
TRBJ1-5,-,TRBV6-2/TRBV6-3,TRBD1,TGTGCCAGCAGTTACAGGGGACAGCTGTATAGCAATCAGCCCCAGCATTTT,CASSYRGQLYSNQPQHF
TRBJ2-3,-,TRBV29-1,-,TGCAGCGTTGCGGAAGATACGCAGTATTTT,CSVAEDTQYF
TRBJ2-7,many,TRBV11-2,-,TGTGCCAGCAGCTTAGGGTTCCCGGATTACGAGCAGTACTTC,CASSLGFPDYEQYF
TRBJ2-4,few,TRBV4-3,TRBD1,TGCGCCAGCAGCCAGACACAGGGGTCGGCCAAAAACATTCAGTACTTC,CASSQTQGSAKNIQYF
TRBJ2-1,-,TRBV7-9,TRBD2,TGTGCCAGCAGCTTGGGGCGGGAGAGGTTCTTAGGTGAGCAGTTCTTC,CASSLGRERFLGEQFF
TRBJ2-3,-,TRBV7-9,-,TGTGCCAGCAGCTTTGGGGGCGCCCCGGCAGATACGCAGTATTTT,CASSFGGAPADTQYF
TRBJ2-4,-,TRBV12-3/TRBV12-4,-,TGTGCCAGCAGAGAAGGACGGACCCAAAACATTCAGTACTTC,CASREGRTQNIQYF
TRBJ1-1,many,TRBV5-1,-,TGCGCCAGCACCCCTTCGGCGGGGCGGAACACTGAAGCTTTCTTT,CASTPSAGRNTEAFF
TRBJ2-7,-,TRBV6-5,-,TGTGCCAGCAGTTCCCCCCGAAGGGGCAACGAGCAGTACTTC,CASSSPRRGNEQYF
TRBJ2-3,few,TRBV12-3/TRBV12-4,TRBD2,TGTGCCAGCAGTTTGAGGAGTGGGACTAGCAGTTACACAGATACGCAGTATTTT,CASSLRSGTSSYTDTQYF
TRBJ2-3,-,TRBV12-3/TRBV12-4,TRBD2,TGTGCCAGCAGTTTGACTAGCGTAGATCTAAGCACAGATACGCAGTATTTT,CASSLTSVDLSTDTQYF
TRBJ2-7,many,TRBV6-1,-,TGTGCCAGCAGTGGACAAGAGCACTACGAGCAGTACTTC,CASSGQEHYEQYF
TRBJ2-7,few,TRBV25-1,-,TGTGCCAGCAGTGAACTGGGTTACGAGCAGTACTTC,CASSELGYEQYF
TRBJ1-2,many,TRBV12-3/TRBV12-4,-,TGTGCCAGCAGCTACAGGGTCTCGAGTGACTATGGCTACACCTTC,CASSYRVSSDYGYTF
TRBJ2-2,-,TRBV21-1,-,TGTGCCAGCAGCGAAGCAGGGTGCGTGGCCGGGGAGCTGTTTTTT,CASSEAGCVAGELFF
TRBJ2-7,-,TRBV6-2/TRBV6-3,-,TGTGCCAGCGGTTCAGGGTTCCGTGGAGAGCAGTACTTC,CASGSGFRGEQYF
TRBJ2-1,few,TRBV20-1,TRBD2,TGCAGTGCTAGAGATGGGAGGCTAGCGGGAGCGAATGAGCAGTTCTTC,CSARDGRLAGANEQFF
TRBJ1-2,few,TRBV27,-,TGTGCCAGCGGACAGCCTGTCTATGGCTACACCTTC,CASGQPVYGYTF
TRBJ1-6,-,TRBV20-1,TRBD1,TGCAGTGCTTACCGACAGGGAGTAAACTCACCCCTCCACTTT,CSAYRQGVNSPLHF
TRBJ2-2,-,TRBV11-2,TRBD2,TGTGCCAGCAGCTTAGTAGGTAGCGGGAGCGGGGAGCTGTTTTTT,CASSLVGSGSGELFF
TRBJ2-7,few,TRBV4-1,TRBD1,TGCGCCAGCAGCCGGGGGACAGGGGTCGAGCAGTACTTC,CASSRGTGVEQYF
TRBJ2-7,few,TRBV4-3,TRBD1,TGCGCCAGCAGCCCCGGACAGGGAGAGGACTCCTACGAGCAGTACTTC,CASSPGQGEDSYEQYF
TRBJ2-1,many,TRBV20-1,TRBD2,TGCAGTGCTAGAGATCCGGGTCTAGCGGGAGCCTCTGACAATGAGCAGTTCTTC,CSARDPGLAGASDNEQFF
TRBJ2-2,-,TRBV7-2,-,TGTGCCAGCAGCTTAAGGAGCGGGACAGTTAACACCGGGGAGCTGTTTTTT,CASSLRSGTVNTGELFF
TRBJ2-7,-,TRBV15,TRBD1,TGTGCCACCAGCAGGGGACAGGGGCTCGGGTACGAGCAGTACTTC,CATSRGQGLGYEQYF
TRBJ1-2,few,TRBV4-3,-,TGCGCCAGCAGCCCAGCCAACACTCGGTCCAAACGCGGCTACACCTTC,CASSPANTRSKRGYTF
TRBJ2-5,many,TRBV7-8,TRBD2,TGTGCCAGCAGCCAACATAGCGGGGAAGAGACCCAGTACTTC,CASSQHSGEETQYF
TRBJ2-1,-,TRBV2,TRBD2,TGTGCCAGCAGTCCCAAGCGGGAGGGCCTCGATGAGCAGTTCTTC,CASSPKREGLDEQFF
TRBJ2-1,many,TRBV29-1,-,TGCAGCGTCGGGGTTAATGAGCAGTTCTTC,CSVGVNEQFF
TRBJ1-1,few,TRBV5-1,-,TGCGCCAGCAGCTTGGAAGGGGGGAAGAACACTGAAGCTTTCTTT,CASSLEGGKNTEAFF
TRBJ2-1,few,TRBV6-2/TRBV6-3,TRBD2,TGTGCCAGCAGTTACCGGGTAGCGGGATACAATGAGCAGTTCTTC,CASSYRVAGYNEQFF
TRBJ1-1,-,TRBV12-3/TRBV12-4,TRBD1,TGTGCCAGCAGTAAAACAGGGGCCGTCACTGAAGCTTTCTTT,CASSKTGAVTEAFF
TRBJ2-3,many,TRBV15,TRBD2,TGTGCCACCAGCGGCGGGAGGGCTAGCACAGATACGCAGTATTTT,CATSGGRASTDTQYF
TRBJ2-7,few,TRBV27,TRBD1,TGTGCCAGCAGCCCCGGGACAGAGTCCTACGAGCAGTACTTC,CASSPGTESYEQYF
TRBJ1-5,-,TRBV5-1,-,TGCGCCAGCAGCATGGGGGATGGCAATCAGCCCCAGCATTTT,CASSMGDGNQPQHF
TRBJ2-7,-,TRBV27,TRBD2,TGTGCCAACCTACTAGCGGAGGGGTACGAGCAGTACTTC,CANLLAEGYEQYF
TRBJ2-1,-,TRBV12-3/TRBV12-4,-,TGTGCCAGCAGTTTTATGGTGCCCCATGAGCAGTTCTTC,CASSFMVPHEQFF
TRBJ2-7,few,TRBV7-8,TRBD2,TGTGCCAGCAGTCCTAGCGGGAGCCAGTACGAGCAGTACTTC,CASSPSGSQYEQYF
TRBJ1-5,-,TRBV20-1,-,TGCAGTGCTAGATGGGGCGGTTCATATAGCAATCAGCCCCAGCATTTT,CSARWGGSYSNQPQHF
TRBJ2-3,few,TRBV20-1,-,TGCAGTGCTAGGGGGGCCCGACGGCTAACTAGCACAGATACGCAGTATTTT,CSARGARRLTSTDTQYF
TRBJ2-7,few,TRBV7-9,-,TGTGCCAGCAGCTTACCCAACAGGGAATCGTACGAGCAGTACTTC,CASSLPNRESYEQYF
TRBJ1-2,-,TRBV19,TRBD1,TGTGCCAGTGGGACAGGGGGAAACTATGGCTACACCTTC,CASGTGGNYGYTF
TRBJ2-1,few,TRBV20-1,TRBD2,TGCAGTGCTAGTGTTTTGGCGGGAGGAGGAAAAGCCTACAATGAGCAGTTCTTC,CSASVLAGGGKAYNEQFF
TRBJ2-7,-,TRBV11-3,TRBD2,TGTGCCAGCAGAGGGAGGGGCGGCCACGAGCAGTACTTC,CASRGRGGHEQYF
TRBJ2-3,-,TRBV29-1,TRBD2,TGCAGCGTTGAGGCTAGCGGGGGGGCAACAGATACGCAGTATTTT,CSVEASGGATDTQYF